The rows below give T cell receptor beta chains drawn from one sample of a study of T-cell memory formation after mild COVID-19. TCRdb analysed the 5' RACE reads with MiXCR anew, one entry per CDR3 protein. The sample includes about 270,000 distinct CDR3 sequences, approximately 19% of them seen just once. Sequenced input: PBMCs or a T cell subset sorted from them (not recorded which). These receptors all come from a man younger than 35 who had mild COVID-19 (a few samples of this study predate the infection). Cell type and time point are not known. CDR3s include the opening cysteine and the closing phenylalanine or tryptophan. Each record gives: V gene, J gene, clone size, CDR3 protein. Clone sizes are given selectively: once, few, many, or a class where the clone is expanded.

V: TRBV4-1; J: TRBJ2-3; size: few; CDR3: CASSHPLAGNTDTQYF
V: TRBV5-1; J: TRBJ2-1; size: -; CDR3: CASSLGQRNEQFF
V: TRBV13; J: TRBJ2-3; size: -; CDR3: CASSLAPPGRGYTDTQYF
V: TRBV28; J: TRBJ2-1; size: many; CDR3: CASTWGFINEQFF
V: TRBV4-1; J: TRBJ1-2; size: -; CDR3: CARSQGAVNFNYGYTF
V: TRBV20-1; J: TRBJ1-1; size: -; CDR3: CSARRFREGGTEAFF
V: TRBV27; J: TRBJ2-7; size: many; CDR3: CASSNIAGVNEQYF
V: TRBV7-9; J: TRBJ2-1; size: -; CDR3: CASSRGTGDEQFF
V: TRBV18; J: TRBJ2-3; size: -; CDR3: CASSPKGQGPRTDTQYF
V: TRBV29-1; J: TRBJ1-1; size: -; CDR3: CSVVQTNTEAFF
V: TRBV7-6; J: TRBJ1-3; size: many; CDR3: CASSEGSSSGNTIYF
V: TRBV5-1; J: TRBJ1-1; size: -; CDR3: CASSHRDRGETEAFF
V: TRBV24-1; J: TRBJ2-1; size: few; CDR3: CATSSDSYNEQFF
V: TRBV6-2/TRBV6-3; J: TRBJ2-3; size: -; CDR3: CASSYIGGTDTQYF
V: TRBV29-1; J: TRBJ1-2; size: few; CDR3: CSVGSDLYGYTF
V: TRBV5-1; J: TRBJ2-2; size: few; CDR3: CASRTEGTGELFF
V: TRBV5-1; J: TRBJ2-5; size: few; CDR3: CASSTSGSAETQYF
V: TRBV15; J: TRBJ2-4; size: few; CDR3: CATSRLGLYGDIQYF